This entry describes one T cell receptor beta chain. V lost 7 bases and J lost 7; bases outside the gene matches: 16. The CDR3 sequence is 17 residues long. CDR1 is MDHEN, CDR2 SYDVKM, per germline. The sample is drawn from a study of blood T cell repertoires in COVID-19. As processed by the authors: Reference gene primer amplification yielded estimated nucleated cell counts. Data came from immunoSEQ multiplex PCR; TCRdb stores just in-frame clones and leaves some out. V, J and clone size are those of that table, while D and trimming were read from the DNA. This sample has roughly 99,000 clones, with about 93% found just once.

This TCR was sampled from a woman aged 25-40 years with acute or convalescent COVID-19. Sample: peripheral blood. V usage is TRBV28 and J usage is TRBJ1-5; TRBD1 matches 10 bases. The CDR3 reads CASTQLTTGGFGQPQHF. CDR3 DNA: TGTGCCAGCACCCAACTTACGACAGGGGGCTTCGGGCAGCCCCAGCATTTT.